The text below deals with one T cell receptor beta chain. The data derive from a study of cytomegalovirus exposure and HLA in healthy donors. Libraries were prepared by immunoSEQ multiplex PCR; TCRdb keeps only in-frame clonotypes and omits some of them. Of about 160,000 clones listed, approximately 86% are singletons. Specimen: PBMCs. The source is a woman aged 18 to 35 in good health and CMV-seronegative.

The CDR3 coding sequence is TGCGCCAGCAGCTTGGCCTTACAGGGAGGGGGTTCACCCCTCCACTTT. Translated: CASSLALQGGGSPLHF. V usage is TRBV5-1 and J usage is TRBJ1-6, with D possibly TRBD1 on 6 matching bases. CDR3 length: 16 amino acids. Between the trimmed V and J ends, which lost 0 bases and 9 bases, there was a span of 16 bases. CDR1 is SGHRS, CDR2 YFSETQ, per germline.